This record covers a single T cell receptor (beta chain). What it recognizes is unknown. 13 Jbeta primers and 60 Vbeta primers were used for the PCR. Using immunoSEQ multiplex PCR, the repertoire was profiled, and TCRdb retains in-frame clones only, with some absent. The data show around 250,000 clones, about 80% seen once. This entry is derived from a study of cytomegalovirus exposure and HLA in healthy donors. CDR1 and CDR2 from the germline V gene are SGDLS and YYNGEE. Trimming at V came to 3 bases and at J to 5 bases, leaving 6 bases not matched to a gene. This CDR3 is built from 15 residues. Study-wide results and limits: Most CMV-associated TCR beta chains were later found to appear HLA-restricted. There was a cluster of highly shared sequence variants that was likely a sequencing artifact.

The sample taken for sequencing was PBMCs. The TCR sequence derives from a woman aged 55-70 years in good health and CMV-seropositive. The V and J genes are TRBV9 and TRBJ1-4; 8 bases align to TRBD1. CDR3 nucleotide sequence: TGTGCCAGCAGCGCCGGGGACAGGCTCAATGAAAAACTGTTTTTT. Its translation is CASSAGDRLNEKLFF.